This T cell receptor (beta chain) originates from a study of graft-versus-host responses after intestinal transplantation. This clone has only one observation. Antigen: not known. Here immunoSEQ multiplex PCR was the method, and the copy in TCRdb shows in-frame clones only, minus some. Of approximately 94,000 clones in the sample, about 90% are singletons; the top ten hold over 0.75%. Per germline, CDR1 MNHNY and CDR2 SVGAGI (reference sequence). The length of the CDR3 is 14 residues. V gave up 6 bases and J gave up 4 bases; unmatched junction bases: 8. The origin of this receptor is a human donor who was the organ donor for an intestinal transplant. The V gene is TRBV6-6, the J gene TRBJ1-2; the match to TRBD1 covers 7 bases. Sequenced here: unstimulated CD4+ T cells sorted from spleen or lymph node cells, sampled before transplant. This CDR3 reads CASRQGIVSYGYTF. CDR3 sequence (DNA): TGTGCCAGCAGACAGGGGATTGTTAGCTATGGCTACACCTTC.